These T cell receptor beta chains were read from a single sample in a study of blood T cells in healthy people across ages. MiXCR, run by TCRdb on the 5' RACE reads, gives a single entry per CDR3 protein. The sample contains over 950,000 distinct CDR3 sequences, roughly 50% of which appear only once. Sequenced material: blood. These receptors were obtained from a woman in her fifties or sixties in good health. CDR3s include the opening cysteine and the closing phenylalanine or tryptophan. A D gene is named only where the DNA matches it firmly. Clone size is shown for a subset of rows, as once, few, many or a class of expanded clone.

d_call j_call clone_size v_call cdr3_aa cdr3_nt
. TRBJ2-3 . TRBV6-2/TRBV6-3 CASSKSGRTDTQYF TGTGCCAGCAGCAAGTCAGGCCGGACAGATACGCAGTATTTT
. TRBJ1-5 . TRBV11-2 CASSPDTNQPQHF TGTGCCAGCAGCCCAGACACAAATCAGCCCCAGCATTTT
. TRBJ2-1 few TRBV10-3 CAISETDSTYNEQFF TGTGCCATCAGTGAGACGGACAGCACCTACAATGAGCAGTTCTTC
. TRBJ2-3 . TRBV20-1 CSARDWESGSTDTQYF TGCAGTGCTAGAGATTGGGAGTCGGGGAGCACAGATACGCAGTATTTT
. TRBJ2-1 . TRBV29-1 CGNYNEQFF TGCGGCAATTACAATGAGCAGTTCTTC
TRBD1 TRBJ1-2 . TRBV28 CASSVPTGPGYTF TGTGCCAGCAGCGTCCCGACAGGGCCTGGCTACACCTTC
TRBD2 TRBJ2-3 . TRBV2 CASRLLAGRVGTDTQYF TGTGCCAGCAGGCTACTAGCGGGAAGGGTTGGGACAGATACGCAGTATTTT
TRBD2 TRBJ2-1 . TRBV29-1 CSVEDLAGNSYNEQFF TGCAGCGTCGAAGACTTAGCGGGAAACTCCTACAATGAGCAGTTCTTC
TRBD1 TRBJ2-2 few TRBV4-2 CASSHTTGGADTGELFF TGTGCCAGCAGCCATACCACAGGGGGCGCCGACACCGGGGAGCTGTTTTTT
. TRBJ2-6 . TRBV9 CASSVLISGANVLTF TGTGCCAGCAGCGTGTTAATTTCTGGGGCCAACGTCCTGACTTTC
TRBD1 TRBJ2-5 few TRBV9 CASSAGDRGETQYF TGTGCCAGCAGCGCCGGGGACAGAGGAGAGACCCAGTACTTC
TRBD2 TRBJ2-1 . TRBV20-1 CSASPTSGGRNEQFF TGCAGTGCTAGTCCCACTAGCGGGGGCCGCAATGAGCAGTTCTTC
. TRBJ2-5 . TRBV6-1 CASSGGGGKETQYF TGTGCCAGCAGTGGGGGAGGGGGGAAAGAGACCCAGTACTTC